A selection of T cell receptor beta chains follows, all from one sample in a study of blood T cell repertoires in COVID-19. TCRdb's table, derived via immunoSEQ multiplex PCR, lists solely in-frame clones and lacks some. The sample lists a few hundred thousand clones; about 88% were seen once. The sequenced material came from PBMCs or T cells enriched from blood (not recorded which). The origin of the receptors is a woman between 50 and 59 years old who had been exposed to COVID-19. The CDR3 runs from the conserved cysteine through the conserved F or W. Each record gives: V gene, D gene, clone size, J gene, CDR3 DNA, CDR3 protein. A D gene is named only where the DNA matches it firmly. Expanded clones get a size class; other rows say once, few or many, or leave the size out.

TRBV24-1	-	many	TRBJ1-2	TGTGCCACCAGTGATTTGCGGAGGCGTTATGGCTACACCTTC	CATSDLRRRYGYTF
TRBV3-1/TRBV3-2	-	-	TRBJ2-7	TGTGCCAGCAGCCAAGATCGGCTAGCGAGAAACGAGCAGTACTTC	CASSQDRLARNEQYF
TRBV11-2	TRBD2	once	TRBJ2-1	TGTGCCAGTGGCGAGGCTAGCGGGGCTTCCGAGCAGTTCTTC	CASGEASGASEQFF
TRBV6-2/TRBV6-3	-	-	TRBJ2-7	TGTGCCAGCAGTTACTCGACCCGGGGAGAGCAGTACTTC	CASSYSTRGEQYF
TRBV30	-	many	TRBJ1-2	TGTGCCTGGAGTGAGGGCGGGGATTATGGCTACACCTTC	CAWSEGGDYGYTF
TRBV27	TRBD1	few	TRBJ1-6	TGTGCCAGCAGTAGGGGGGTTGGGGGACAGGGGAATTCACCCCTCCACTTT	CASSRGVGGQGNSPLHF
TRBV4-1	-	once	TRBJ2-1	TGCGCCAGCAGCCGGATCGGGATCTACAATGAGCAGTTCTTC	CASSRIGIYNEQFF
TRBV5-1	TRBD1	-	TRBJ2-7	TGCGCCAGCAGCTTGGAGGGGACAGGGGGCCGCGAGCAGTACTTC	CASSLEGTGGREQYF
TRBV15	TRBD1	-	TRBJ1-2	TGTGCCACCAGCAGAGACCGGGACAGGCCTAGGGGCTACACCTTC	CATSRDRDRPRGYTF
TRBV5-5	-	-	TRBJ1-1	TGTGCCAGCAGCTCGTCAGAGAACACTGAAGCTTTCTTT	CASSSSENTEAFF
TRBV7-9	-	-	TRBJ2-7	TGTGCCAGCAGCTTAGCCAGGACCTACGAGCAGTACTTC	CASSLARTYEQYF
TRBV7-2	TRBD2	-	TRBJ2-1	TGTGCCAGCAGCCTAAGACTAGCGGGGGGAAATGAGCAGTTCTTC	CASSLRLAGGNEQFF